The subject of this entry is one T cell receptor beta chain. Its cognate antigen is unknown. With 3 bases clipped from V and 2 bases from J, the junction kept 4 bases outside the gene matches. Germline V gene sequence: CDR1 LNHDA, CDR2 SQIVND (reference sequence). This CDR3 has 14 amino acids. The sample comes from a study of cytomegalovirus exposure and HLA in healthy donors. Across the study: Samples from HLA-typed donors yielded about 85 million unique TCRs in an early data release.

Study-wide points: Researchers reported that a few CMV-associated chains were confirmed in vitro as CMV antigen-specific.

The PCR was carried out with 60 Vbeta primers and 13 Jbeta primers. Produced via immunoSEQ multiplex PCR; TCRdb's table is partial and in-frame only. The table shows 90,000 or so clones, with more than 60% occurring only once. This rearrangement joins TRBV19 to TRBJ2-7, with TRBD1 matching 7 bases. The sequenced material came from PBMCs. The TCR comes from a boy younger than 18 in good health and CMV-seronegative. The CDR3 coding sequence is TGTGCCAGTAGTATTTGGGACAGCCCCTACGAGCAGTACTTC. Amino acid sequence: CASSIWDSPYEQYF. The full variable domain, completed using reference TRBV19 and TRBJ2-7, is DGGITQSPKYLFRKEGQNVTLSCEQNLNHDAMYWYRQDPGQGLRLIYYSQIVNDFQKGDIAEGYSVSREKKESFPLTVTSAQKNPTAFYLCASSIWDSPYEQYFGPGTRLTVT.